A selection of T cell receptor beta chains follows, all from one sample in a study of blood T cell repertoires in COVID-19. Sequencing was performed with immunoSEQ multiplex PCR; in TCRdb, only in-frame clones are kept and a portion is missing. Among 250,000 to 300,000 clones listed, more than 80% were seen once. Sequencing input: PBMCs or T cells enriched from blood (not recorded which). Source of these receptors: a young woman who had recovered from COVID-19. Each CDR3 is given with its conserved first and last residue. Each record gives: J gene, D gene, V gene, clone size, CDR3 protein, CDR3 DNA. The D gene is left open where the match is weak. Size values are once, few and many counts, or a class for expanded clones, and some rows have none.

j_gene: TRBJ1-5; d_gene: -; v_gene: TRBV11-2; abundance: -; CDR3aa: CASSFDTYQPQHF; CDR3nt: TGTGCCAGCAGCTTCGACACCTATCAGCCCCAGCATTTT
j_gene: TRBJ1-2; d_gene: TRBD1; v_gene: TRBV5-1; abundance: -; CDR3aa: CASSPGQGEGYTF; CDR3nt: TGCGCCAGCAGCCCCGGACAGGGTGAGGGCTACACCTTC
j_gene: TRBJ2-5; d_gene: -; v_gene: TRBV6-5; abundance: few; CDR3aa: CASSRKPGQGGTQYF; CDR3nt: TGTGCCAGCAGTAGAAAACCGGGTCAAGGGGGGACCCAGTACTTC
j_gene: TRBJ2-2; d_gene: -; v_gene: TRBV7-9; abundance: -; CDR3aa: CASSLRGTLNTGELFF; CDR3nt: TGTGCCAGCAGCCTCAGGGGGACTTTGAACACCGGGGAGCTGTTTTTT
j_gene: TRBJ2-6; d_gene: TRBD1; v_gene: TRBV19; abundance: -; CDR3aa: CASSIDWQGALGANVLTF; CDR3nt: TGTGCCAGTAGTATAGATTGGCAGGGGGCTCTAGGGGCCAACGTCCTGACTTTC
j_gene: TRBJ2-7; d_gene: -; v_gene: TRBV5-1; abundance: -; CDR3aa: CASSLATGLNYEQYF; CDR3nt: TGCGCCAGCAGCTTGGCCACAGGGTTAAATTACGAGCAGTACTTC
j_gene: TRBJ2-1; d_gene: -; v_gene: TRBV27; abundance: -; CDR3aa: CASSSGGSYNEQFF; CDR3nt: TGTGCCAGCTCGTCGGGGGGCAGCTACAATGAGCAGTTCTTC
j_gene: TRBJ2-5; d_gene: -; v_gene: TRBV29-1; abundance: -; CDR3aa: CSVEEPFGGRGETQYF; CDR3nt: TGCAGCGTTGAAGAGCCCTTCGGGGGGCGAGGAGAGACCCAGTACTTC
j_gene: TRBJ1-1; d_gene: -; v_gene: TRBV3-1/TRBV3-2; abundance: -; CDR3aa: CASSLGLRNTEAFF; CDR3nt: TGTGCCAGCAGCCTCGGACTCCGGAACACTGAAGCTTTCTTT
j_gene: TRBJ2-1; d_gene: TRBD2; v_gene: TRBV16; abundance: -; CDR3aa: CASSSQRETYNEQFF; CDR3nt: TGTGCCAGCAGTTCACAGCGGGAGACCTACAATGAGCAGTTCTTC
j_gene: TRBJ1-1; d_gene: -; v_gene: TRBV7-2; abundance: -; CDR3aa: CATGEYTEAFF; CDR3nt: TGTGCCACCGGGGAGTATACTGAAGCTTTCTTT
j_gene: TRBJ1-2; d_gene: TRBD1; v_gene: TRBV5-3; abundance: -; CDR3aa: CARSYGTGLSGYTF; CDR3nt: TGTGCCAGAAGCTACGGGACAGGGCTTAGTGGCTACACCTTC
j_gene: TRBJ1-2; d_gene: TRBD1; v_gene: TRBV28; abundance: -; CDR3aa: CASSPLPGGGYTF; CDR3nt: TGTGCCAGCAGTCCCCTCCCAGGGGGAGGCTACACCTTC
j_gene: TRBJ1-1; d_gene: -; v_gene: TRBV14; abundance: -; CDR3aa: CASSLGIHTEAFF; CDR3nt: TGTGCCAGCAGCCTGGGCATCCACACTGAAGCTTTCTTT
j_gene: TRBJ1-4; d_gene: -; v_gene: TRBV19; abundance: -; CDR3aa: CASSIESQNEKLFF; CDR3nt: TGTGCCAGTAGTATAGAGTCACAGAATGAAAAACTGTTTTTT
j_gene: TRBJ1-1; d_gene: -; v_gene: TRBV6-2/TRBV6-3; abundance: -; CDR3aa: CASSLPPTGLNTEAFF; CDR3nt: TGTGCCAGCAGTTTACCCCCGACAGGACTGAACACTGAAGCTTTCTTT
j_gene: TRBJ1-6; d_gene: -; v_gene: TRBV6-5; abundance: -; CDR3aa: CASSYSWTPYNSPLHF; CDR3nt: TGTGCCAGCAGTTACTCGTGGACTCCCTATAATTCACCCCTCCACTTT
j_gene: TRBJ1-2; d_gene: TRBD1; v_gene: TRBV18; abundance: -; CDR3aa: CASSPQQGQDGYTF; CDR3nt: TGTGCCAGCTCACCACAGCAGGGACAGGATGGCTACACCTTC
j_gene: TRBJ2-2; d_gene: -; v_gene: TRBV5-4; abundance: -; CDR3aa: CASSRRTGELFF; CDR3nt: TGTGCCAGCAGCAGGCGGACCGGGGAGCTGTTTTTT
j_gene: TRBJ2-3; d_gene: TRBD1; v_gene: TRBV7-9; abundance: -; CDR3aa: CASSLDWGGQGSDTQYF; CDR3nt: TGTGCCAGCAGCTTAGATTGGGGCGGACAGGGATCAGATACGCAGTATTTT
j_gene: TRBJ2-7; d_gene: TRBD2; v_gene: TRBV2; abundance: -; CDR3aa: CASSATSGSYEQYF; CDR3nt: TGTGCCAGCAGTGCGACTAGCGGGAGCTACGAGCAGTACTTC